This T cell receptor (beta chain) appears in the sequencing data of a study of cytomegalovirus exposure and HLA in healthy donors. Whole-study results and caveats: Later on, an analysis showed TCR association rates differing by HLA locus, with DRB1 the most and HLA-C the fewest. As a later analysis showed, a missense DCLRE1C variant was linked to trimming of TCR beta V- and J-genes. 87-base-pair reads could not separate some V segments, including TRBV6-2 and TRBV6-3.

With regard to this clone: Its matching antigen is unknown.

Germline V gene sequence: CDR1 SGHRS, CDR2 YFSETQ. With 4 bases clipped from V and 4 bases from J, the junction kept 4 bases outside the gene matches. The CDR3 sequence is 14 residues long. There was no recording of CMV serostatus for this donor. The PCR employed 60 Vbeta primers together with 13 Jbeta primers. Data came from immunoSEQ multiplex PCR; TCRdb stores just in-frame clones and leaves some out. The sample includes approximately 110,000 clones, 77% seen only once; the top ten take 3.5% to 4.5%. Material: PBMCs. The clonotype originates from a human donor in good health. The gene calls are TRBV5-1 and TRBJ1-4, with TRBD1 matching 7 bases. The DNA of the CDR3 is TGCGCCAGCAGCGAAGGGGGCTTTAATGAAAAACTGTTTTTT. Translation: CASSEGGFNEKLFF.